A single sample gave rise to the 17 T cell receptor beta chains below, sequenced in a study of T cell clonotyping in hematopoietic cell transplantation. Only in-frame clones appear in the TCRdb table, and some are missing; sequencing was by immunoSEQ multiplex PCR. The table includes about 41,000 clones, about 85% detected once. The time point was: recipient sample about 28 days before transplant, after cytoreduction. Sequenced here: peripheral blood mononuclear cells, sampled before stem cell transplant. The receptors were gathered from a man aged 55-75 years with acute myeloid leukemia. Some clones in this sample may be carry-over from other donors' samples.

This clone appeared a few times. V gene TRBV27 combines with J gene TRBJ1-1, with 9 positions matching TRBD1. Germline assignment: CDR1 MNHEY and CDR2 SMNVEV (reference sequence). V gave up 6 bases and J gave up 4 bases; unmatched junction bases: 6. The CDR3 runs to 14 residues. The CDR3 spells CASSKQGASTEAFF. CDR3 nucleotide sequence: TGTGCCAGCAGCAAACAGGGGGCAAGCACTGAAGCTTTCTTT.

Written as DNA, the CDR3 is TGTGCCAGCAGGACGGACAGTTATAGCAATCAGCCCCAGCATTTT. Translation: CASRTDSYSNQPQHF. The chain is built from TRBV6-5 and TRBJ1-5, with a weak D call TRBD1 (6 bases). V was cut by 6 bases and J by 0 bases, with 12 bases left in between. The CDR3 length is 15 residues. From germline, CDR1 is MNHEY and CDR2 SVGAGI.

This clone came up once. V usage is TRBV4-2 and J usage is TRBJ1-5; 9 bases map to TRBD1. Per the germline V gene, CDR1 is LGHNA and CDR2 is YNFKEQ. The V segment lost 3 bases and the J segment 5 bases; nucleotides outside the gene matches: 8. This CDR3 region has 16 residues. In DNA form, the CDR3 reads TGTGCCAGCAGCCATGCTTCGACAGGGGGAGATCAGCCCCAGCATTTT. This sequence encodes CASSHASTGGDQPQHF.

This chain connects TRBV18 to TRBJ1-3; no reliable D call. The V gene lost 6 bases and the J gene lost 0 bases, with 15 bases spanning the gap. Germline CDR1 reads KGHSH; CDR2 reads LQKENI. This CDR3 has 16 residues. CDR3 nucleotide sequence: TGTGCCAGCTCCCACTCCCAGGAGACCTCTGGAAACACCATATATTTT. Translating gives CASSHSQETSGNTIYF.

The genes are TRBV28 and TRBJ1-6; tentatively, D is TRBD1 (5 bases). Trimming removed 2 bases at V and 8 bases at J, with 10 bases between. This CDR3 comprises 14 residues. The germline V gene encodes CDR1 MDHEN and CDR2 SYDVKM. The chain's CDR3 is CASSLRGRYSPLHF. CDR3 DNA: TGTGCCAGCAGTTTAAGGGGCAGGTATTCACCCCTCCACTTT.

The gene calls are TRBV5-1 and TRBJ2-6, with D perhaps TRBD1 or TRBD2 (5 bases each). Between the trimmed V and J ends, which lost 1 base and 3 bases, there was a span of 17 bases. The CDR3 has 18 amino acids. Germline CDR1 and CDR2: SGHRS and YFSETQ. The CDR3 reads CASSLFSGTSGGANVLTF. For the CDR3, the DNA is TGCGCCAGCAGCTTGTTCTCAGGGACCTCTGGTGGGGCCAACGTCCTGACTTTC.

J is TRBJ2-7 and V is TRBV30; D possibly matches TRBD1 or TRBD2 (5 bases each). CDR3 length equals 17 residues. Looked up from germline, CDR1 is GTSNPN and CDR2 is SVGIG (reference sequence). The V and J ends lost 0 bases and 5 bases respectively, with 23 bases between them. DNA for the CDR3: TGTGCCTGGAGTGTAAGGCGTGGGGGTCCAAGGCTCAACGAGCAGTACTTC. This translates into CAWSVRRGGPRLNEQYF.

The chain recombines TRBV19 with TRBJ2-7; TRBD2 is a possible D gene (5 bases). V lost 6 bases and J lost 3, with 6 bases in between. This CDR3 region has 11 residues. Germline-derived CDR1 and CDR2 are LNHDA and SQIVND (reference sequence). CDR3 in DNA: TGTGCCAGTAGCGGGGACTACGAGCAGTACTTC. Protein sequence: CASSGDYEQYF. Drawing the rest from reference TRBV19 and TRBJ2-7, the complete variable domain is DGGITQSPKYLFRKEGQNVTLSCEQNLNHDAMYWYRQDPGQGLRLIYYSQIVNDFQKGDIAEGYSVSREKKESFPLTVTSAQKNPTAFYLCASSGDYEQYFGPGTRLTVT.

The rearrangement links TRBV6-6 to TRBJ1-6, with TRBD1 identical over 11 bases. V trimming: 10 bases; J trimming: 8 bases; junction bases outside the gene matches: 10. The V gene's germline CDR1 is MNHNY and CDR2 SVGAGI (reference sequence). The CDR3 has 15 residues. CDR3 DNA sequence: TGTGCCACCGCTCCTGGACAGGGGGCGGATTCACCCCTCCACTTT. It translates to CATAPGQGADSPLHF.

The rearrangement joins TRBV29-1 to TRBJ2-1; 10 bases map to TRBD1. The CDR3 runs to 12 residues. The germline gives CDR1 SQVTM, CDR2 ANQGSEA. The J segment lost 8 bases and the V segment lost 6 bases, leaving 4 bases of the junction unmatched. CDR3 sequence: CSVPGQGYEQFF. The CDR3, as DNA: TGCAGCGTACCGGGACAGGGGTATGAGCAGTTCTTC.

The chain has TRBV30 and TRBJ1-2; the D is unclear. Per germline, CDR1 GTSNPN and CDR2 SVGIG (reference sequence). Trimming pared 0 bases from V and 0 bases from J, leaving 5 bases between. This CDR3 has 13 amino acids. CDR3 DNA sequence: TGTGCCTGGAGTGTGGCAGCTAACTATGGCTACACCTTC. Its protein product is CAWSVAANYGYTF.

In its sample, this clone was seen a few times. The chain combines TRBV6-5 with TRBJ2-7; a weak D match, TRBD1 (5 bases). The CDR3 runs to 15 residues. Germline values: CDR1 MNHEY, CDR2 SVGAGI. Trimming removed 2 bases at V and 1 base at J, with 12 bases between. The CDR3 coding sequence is TGTGCCAGCAGTTACCGGACACCGCAATCCTACGAGCAGTACTTC. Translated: CASSYRTPQSYEQYF.

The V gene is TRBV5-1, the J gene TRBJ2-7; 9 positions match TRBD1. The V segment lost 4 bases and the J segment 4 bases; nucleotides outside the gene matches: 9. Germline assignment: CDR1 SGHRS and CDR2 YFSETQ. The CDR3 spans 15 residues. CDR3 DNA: TGCGCCAGCAGCGCGAGGGACAGGGCTGGTTACGAGCAGTACTTC. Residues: CASSARDRAGYEQYF. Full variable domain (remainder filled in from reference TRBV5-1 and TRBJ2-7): KAGVTQTPRYLIKTRGQQVTLSCSPISGHRSVSWYQQTPGQGLQFLFEYFSETQRNKGNFPGRFSGRQFSNSRSEMNVSTLELGDSALYLCASSARDRAGYEQYFGPGTRLTVT.

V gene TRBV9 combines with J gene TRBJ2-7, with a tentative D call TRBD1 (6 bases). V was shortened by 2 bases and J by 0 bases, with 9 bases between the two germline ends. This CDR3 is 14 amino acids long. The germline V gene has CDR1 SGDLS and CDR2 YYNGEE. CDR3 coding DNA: TGTGCCAGCAGCGTGACAGGCACCTCCTACGAGCAGTACTTC. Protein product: CASSVTGTSYEQYF.

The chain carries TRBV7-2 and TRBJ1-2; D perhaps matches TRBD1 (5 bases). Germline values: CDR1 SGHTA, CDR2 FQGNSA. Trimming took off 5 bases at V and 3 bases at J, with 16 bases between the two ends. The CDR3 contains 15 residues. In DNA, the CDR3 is TGTGCCAGCAGCCCCGGCCAGGGAAGGCACTATGGCTACACCTTC. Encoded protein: CASSPGQGRHYGYTF.

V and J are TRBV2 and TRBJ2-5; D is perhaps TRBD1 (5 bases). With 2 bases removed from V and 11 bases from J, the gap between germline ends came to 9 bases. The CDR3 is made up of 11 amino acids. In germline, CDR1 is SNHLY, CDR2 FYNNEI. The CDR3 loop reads CASSESRVQYF. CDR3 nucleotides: TGTGCCAGCAGTGAAAGCAGGGTTCAGTACTTC.

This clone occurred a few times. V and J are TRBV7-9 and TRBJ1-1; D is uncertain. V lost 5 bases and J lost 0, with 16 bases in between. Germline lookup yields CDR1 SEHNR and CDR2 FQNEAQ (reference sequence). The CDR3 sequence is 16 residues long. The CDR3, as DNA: TGTGCCAGCAGCCCACGGGAGAGAAGTATGAACACTGAAGCTTTCTTT. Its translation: CASSPRERSMNTEAFF.